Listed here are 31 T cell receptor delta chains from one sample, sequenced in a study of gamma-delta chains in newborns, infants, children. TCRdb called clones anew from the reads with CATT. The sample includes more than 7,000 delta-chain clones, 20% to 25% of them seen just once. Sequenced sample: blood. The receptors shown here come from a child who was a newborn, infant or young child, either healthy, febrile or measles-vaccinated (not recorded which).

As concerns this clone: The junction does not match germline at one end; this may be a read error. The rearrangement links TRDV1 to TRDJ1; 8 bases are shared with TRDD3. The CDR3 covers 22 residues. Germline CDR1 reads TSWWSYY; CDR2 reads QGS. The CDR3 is CALGERLQQIYWGFSYTVKLIF. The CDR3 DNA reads TGTGCTCTTGGGGAACGATTACAACAAATATACTGGGGGTTCTCCTACACCGTTAAACTCATCTTT.

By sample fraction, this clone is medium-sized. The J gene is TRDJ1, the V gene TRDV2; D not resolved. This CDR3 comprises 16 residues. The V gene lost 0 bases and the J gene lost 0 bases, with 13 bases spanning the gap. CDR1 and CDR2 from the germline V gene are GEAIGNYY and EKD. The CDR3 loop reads CACDTVGTYYTDKLIF. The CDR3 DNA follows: TGTGCCTGTGACACCGTCGGGACCTATTACACCGATAAACTCATCTTT.

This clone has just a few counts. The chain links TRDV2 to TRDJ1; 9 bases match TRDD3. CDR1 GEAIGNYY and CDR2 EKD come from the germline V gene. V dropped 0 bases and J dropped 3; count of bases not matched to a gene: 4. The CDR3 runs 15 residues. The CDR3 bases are TGTGCCTGTGACACCCTGCTGGGGGATGCCGATAAACTCATCTTT. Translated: CACDTLLGDADKLIF.

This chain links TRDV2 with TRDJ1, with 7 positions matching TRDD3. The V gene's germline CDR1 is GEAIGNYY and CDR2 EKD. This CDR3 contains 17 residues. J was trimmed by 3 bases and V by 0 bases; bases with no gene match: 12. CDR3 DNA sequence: TGTGCCTGTGACACCGTTGGGGATATGATTGGGCCCGATAAACTCATCTTT. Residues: CACDTVGDMIGPDKLIF.

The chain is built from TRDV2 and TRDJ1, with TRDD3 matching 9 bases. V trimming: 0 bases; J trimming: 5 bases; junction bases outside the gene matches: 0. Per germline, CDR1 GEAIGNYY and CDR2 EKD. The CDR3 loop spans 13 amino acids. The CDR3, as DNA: TGTGCCTGTGACACCTGGGGGATAGATAAACTCATCTTT. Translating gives CACDTWGIDKLIF.

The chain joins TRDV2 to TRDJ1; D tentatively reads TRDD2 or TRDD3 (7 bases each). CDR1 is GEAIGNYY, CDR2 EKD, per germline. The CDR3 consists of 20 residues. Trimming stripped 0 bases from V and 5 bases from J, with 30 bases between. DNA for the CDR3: TGTGCCTGTGACACCGTGGCTTCCTATAACGGGGGGATGGCGGAGGATAAACTCATCTTT. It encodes CACDTVASYNGGMAEDKLIF.

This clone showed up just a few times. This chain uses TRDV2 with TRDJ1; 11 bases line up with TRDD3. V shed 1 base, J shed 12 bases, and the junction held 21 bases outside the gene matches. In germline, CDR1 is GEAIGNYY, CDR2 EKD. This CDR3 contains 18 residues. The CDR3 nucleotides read TGTGCCTGTGACACTATTACCTACTCTGGGGGATACCCGCCCGTTGTCATCTTT. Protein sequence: CACDTITYSGGYPPVVIF.

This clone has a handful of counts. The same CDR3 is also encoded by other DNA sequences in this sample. The CDR3 region has the DNA TGTGCTCTTGGGCCGTTGCCCCGGGGGCCCGAAGCACAACTCTTCTTT. Translating gives CALGPLPRGPEAQLFF. This chain uses TRDV1 with TRDJ2, with a possible D match to TRDD3 (5 bases). With 5 bases removed from V and 7 bases from J, the gap between germline ends came to 20 bases. The CDR3 loop spans 16 amino acids. Germline V gene data show CDR1 as TSWWSYY and CDR2 as QGS.

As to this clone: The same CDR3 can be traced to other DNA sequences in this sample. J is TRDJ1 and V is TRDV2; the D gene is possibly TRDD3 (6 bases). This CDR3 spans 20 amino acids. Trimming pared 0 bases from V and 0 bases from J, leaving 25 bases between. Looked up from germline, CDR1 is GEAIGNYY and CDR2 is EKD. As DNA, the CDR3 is TGTGCCTGTGACACCGTACGGGGGTCTGGGGATTCTACGTACACCGATAAACTCATCTTT. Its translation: CACDTVRGSGDSTYTDKLIF.

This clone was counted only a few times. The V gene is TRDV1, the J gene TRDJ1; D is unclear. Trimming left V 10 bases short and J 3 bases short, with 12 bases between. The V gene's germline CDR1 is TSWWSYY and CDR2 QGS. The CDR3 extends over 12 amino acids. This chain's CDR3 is CAPWSGADKLIF. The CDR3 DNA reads TGTGCTCCATGGTCCGGGGCCGATAAACTCATCTTT.

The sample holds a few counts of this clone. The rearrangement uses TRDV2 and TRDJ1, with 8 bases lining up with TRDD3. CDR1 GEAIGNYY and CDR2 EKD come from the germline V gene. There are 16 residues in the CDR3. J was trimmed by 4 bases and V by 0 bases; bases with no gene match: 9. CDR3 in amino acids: CACDTLGILQGDKLIF. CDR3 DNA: TGTGCCTGTGACACCCTGGGGATACTCCAGGGCGATAAACTCATCTTT.

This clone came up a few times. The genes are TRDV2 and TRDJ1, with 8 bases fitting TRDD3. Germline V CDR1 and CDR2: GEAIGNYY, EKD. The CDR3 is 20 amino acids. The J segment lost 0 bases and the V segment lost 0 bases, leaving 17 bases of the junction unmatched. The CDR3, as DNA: TGTGCCTGTGACACCATTGTCTCTTTTACTGGGGGCTCTTACACCGATAAACTCATCTTT. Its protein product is CACDTIVSFTGGSYTDKLIF.

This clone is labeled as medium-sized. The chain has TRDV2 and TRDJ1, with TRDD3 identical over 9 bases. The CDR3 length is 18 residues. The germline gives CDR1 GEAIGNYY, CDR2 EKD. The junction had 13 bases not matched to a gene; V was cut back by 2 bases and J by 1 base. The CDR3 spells CACDIVLGERKATDKLIF. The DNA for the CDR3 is TGTGCCTGTGACATCGTACTGGGGGAAAGGAAGGCCACCGATAAACTCATCTTT.

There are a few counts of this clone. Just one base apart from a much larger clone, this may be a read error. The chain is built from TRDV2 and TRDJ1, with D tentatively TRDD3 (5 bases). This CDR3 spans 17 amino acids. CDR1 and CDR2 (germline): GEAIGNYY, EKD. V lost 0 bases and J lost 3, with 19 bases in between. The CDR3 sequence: CACDTLRDRGFADKLIF. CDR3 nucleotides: TGTGCCTGTGACACCTTGAGGGATCGGGGGTTCGCCGATAAACTCATCTTT.

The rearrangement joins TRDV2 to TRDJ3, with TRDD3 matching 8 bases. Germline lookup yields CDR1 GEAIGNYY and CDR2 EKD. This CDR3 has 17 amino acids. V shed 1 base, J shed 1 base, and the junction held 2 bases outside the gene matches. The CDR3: CACDTMGDSWDTRQMFF. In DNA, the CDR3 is TGTGCCTGTGACACGATGGGGGATTCCTGGGACACCCGACAGATGTTTTTC.

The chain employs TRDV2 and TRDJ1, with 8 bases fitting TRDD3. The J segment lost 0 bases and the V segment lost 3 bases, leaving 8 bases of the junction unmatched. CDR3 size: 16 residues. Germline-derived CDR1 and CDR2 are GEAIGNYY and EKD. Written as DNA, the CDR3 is TGTGCCTGTGACCGACTGGGGGCCCAGTACACCGATAAACTCATCTTT. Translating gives CACDRLGAQYTDKLIF.

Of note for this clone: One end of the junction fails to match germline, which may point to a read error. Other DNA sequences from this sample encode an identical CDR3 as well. The CDR3 nucleotides read TGTGCCAGTGACAGCCTAGGGACTGGTGACCAATATCGCTCCTGGGACACCCGACAGATGTTTTTC. This gives the protein CASDSLGTGDQYRSWDTRQMFF. V and J are TRDV2 and TRDJ3, with a tentative D call TRDD3 (5 bases). Germline CDR1 is GEAIGNYY and CDR2 is EKD. The CDR3 is 22 residues long.

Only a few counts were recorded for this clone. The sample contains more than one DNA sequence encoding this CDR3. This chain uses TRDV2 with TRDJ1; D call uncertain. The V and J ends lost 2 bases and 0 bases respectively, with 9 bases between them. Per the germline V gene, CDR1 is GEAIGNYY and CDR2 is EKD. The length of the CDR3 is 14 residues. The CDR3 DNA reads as TGTGCCTGTGACATTGTTGGTGACACCGATAAACTCATCTTT. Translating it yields CACDIVGDTDKLIF.

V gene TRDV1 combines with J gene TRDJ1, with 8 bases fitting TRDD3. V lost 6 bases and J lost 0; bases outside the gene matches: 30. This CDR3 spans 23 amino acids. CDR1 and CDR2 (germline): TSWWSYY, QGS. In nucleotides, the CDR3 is TGTGCTCTTGGAGGTAGCCTTCAAACCCTCTACTGGGGGTCGGCCTACTACACCGATAAACTCATCTTT. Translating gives CALGGSLQTLYWGSAYYTDKLIF.

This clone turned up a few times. This CDR3 is CALSQIPSYDGRLGANLLTAQLFF. CDR3 bases: TGTGCTCTAAGCCAAATTCCTTCCTACGATGGACGACTGGGGGCCAACCTTTTGACAGCACAACTCTTCTTT. The chain recombines TRDV1 with TRDJ2; D is perhaps TRDD2 (9 bases). V was pared by 9 bases and J by 1 base, with 42 bases between. The CDR3 has 24 amino acids. The germline V gene has CDR1 TSWWSYY and CDR2 QGS.

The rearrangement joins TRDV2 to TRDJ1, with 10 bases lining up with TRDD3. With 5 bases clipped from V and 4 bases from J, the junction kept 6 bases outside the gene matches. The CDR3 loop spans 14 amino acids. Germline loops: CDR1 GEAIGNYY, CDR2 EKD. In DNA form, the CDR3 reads TGTGCCTGTGTTCTACTGGGGGATGTCGATAAACTCATCTTT. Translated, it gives CACVLLGDVDKLIF.

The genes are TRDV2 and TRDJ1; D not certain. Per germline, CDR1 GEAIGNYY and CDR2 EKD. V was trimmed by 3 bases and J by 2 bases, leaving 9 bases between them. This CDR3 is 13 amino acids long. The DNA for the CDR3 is TGTGCCTGTGACCGTCTGGAGACCGATAAACTCATCTTT. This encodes CACDRLETDKLIF.

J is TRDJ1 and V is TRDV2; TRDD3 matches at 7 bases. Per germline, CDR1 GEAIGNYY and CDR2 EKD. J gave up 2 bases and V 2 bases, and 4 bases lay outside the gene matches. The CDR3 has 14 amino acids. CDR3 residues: CACDSWGLTDKLIF. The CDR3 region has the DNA TGTGCCTGTGACAGCTGGGGGTTAACCGATAAACTCATCTTT.

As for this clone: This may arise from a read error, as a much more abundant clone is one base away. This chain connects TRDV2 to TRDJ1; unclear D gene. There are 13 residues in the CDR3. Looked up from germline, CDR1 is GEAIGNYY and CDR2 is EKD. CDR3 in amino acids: CAGDTLLGDKLIF. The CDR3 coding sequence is TGTGCCGGTGACACCTTGTTGGGCGATAAACTCATCTTT.

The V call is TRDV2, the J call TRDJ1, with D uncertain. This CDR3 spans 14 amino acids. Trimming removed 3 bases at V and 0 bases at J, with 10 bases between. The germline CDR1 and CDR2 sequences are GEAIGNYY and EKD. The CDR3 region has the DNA TGTGCCTGTGACTCCCTTTCATACACCGATAAACTCATCTTT. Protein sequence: CACDSLSYTDKLIF.

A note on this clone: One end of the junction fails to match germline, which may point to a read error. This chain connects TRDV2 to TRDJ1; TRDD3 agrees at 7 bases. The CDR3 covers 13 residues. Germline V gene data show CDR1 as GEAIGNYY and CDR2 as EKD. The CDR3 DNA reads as TGTGCCGGTGACACGCTGGGGGGTCATAAACTCATCTTT. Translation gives CAGDTLGGHKLIF.

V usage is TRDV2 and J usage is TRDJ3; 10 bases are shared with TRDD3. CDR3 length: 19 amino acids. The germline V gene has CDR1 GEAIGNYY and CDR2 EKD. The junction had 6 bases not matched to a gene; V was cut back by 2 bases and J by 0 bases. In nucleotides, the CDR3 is TGTGCCTGTGACAAACTGGGGGATCCATACTCCTGGGACACCCGACAGATGTTTTTC. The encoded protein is CACDKLGDPYSWDTRQMFF.

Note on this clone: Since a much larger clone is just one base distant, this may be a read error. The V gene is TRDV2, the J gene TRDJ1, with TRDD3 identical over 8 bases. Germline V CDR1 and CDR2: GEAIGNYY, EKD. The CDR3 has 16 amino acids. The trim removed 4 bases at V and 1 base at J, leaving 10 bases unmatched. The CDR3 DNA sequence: TGTGCCTGTGATGTACTGGGGGCCCATCGCACCGATAAACTCATCTTT. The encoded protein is CACDVLGAHRTDKLIF.

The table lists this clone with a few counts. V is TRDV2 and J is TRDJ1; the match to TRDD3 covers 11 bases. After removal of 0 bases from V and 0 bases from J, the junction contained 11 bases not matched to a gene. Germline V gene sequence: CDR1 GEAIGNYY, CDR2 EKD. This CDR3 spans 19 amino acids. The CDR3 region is CACDTVMAGGYSYTDKLIF. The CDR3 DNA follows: TGTGCCTGTGACACCGTAATGGCTGGGGGATACTCGTACACCGATAAACTCATCTTT.

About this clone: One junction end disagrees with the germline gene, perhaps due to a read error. CDR3 region: CASDTPDGGDPSWETRQMFF. Here the CDR3 DNA reads TGTGCCAGTGACACACCTGATGGGGGAGATCCATCCTGGGAAACCCGACAGATGTTTTTC. V and J are TRDV2 and TRDJ3; 7 bases are a match to TRDD3. The germline CDR1 and CDR2 sequences are GEAIGNYY and EKD. This CDR3 spans 20 amino acids.

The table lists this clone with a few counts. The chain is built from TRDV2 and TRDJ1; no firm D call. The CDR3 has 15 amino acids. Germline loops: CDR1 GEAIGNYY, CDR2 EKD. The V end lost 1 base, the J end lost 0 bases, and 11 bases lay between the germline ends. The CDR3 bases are TGTGCCTGTGACACTCTCACCTCTTACACCGATAAACTCATCTTT. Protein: CACDTLTSYTDKLIF.